The entry that follows covers one T cell receptor (beta chain) sequence. This sample is part of a study of blood T cell repertoires in COVID-19. Study-wide background: The United States, Italy and Spain provided the acute and convalescent COVID-19 samples. T cells, B-cell-depleted T cells, or PBMCs supplied cDNA or gDNA.

Per the germline V gene, CDR1 is SGHVS and CDR2 is FQNEAQ. Trimming removed 4 bases from V and 0 bases from J, with 15 bases in between. CDR3 length equals 17 residues. In the source study's methods: Amplifying reference gene primers gave estimates of nucleated cell counts. Generated by immunoSEQ multiplex PCR, the TCRdb table keeps only in-frame clones and is missing some. V, J and clone size reflect that table, while D and trimming were determined from the DNA. The data show 190,000 or so clones, around 80% seen once. The sequence was obtained from a woman of 80 years or more with active or convalescent COVID-19. The sample was peripheral blood. This chain uses TRBV7-8 with TRBJ1-4; no definite D call. The CDR3 loop is CASSSLAVLATNEKLFF. The CDR3 DNA sequence: TGTGCCAGCAGCTCCCTCGCGGTCCTTGCAACTAATGAAAAACTGTTTTTT. The whole variable domain, remainder taken from reference TRBV7-8 and TRBJ1-4, is GAGVSQSPRYKVAKRGQDVALRCDPISGHVSLFWYQQALGQGPEFLTYFQNEAQLDKSGLPSDRFFAERPEGSVSTLKIQRTQQEDSAVYLCASSSLAVLATNEKLFFGSGTQLSVL.